The clone carrying this T cell receptor (beta chain) was detected only a few times. Its antigen is unknown. Making use of molecular barcodes, quantitative 5'-RACE generated TCR beta libraries. One entry per CDR3 protein, called by TCRdb with MiXCR from the 5' RACE reads. The data contain fewer than 400,000 distinct CDR3 sequences, approximately 20% of them singletons. The source of the sample is a study of CD8 T cells in ankylosing spondylitis. Study-level findings and limits: Earlier authors reported some of these motif variants in reactive arthritis synovial fluid and blood. CD8+ by phenotype, disease-linked clones were relatively rare in peripheral blood. One TCR beta motif, made up of fewer than 10 highly homologous variants, appeared characteristic of ankylosing spondylitis blood. As reported, disease-linked clones showed significant enrichment in matched ankylosing spondylitis synovial fluid.

Deletions cut 1 base from V and 2 bases from J, with 15 bases between. The CDR3 runs to 15 residues. Per the germline V gene, CDR1 is SQVTM and CDR2 is ANQGSEA. The sequenced material came from blood, either unsorted or a sorted T cell fraction (not recorded which). The source of this sequence is a male donor with ankylosing spondylitis. The chain couples TRBV29-1 to TRBJ2-7; tentative D call: TRBD1 (5 bases). In nucleotides, the CDR3 is TGCAGCGTTGAAGCGAGGCAGGGTAGGACCTACGAGCAGTACTTC. Residues: CSVEARQGRTYEQYF.